This paragraph covers one T cell receptor (beta chain) sequence. The data were taken from a study of blood T cell repertoires in COVID-19. Study details: The analysed material was cDNA or gDNA that came from T cells, B-cell-depleted T cells, or PBMCs.

Per the original data handling: Nucleated cell number was recorded as an estimate derived from reference gene primer amplification. Repertoires were generated with immunoSEQ multiplex PCR, while TCRdb's copy carries only in-frame clones and drops some. Clone size and the V and J calls come from that table; the DNA yielded D and trimming. The sample lists under 150,000 clones, roughly 90% occurring once. The age range of participants was 18 to 89 years, with residence in about two dozen US areas. Assignments of participants to cohorts depended upon their own reported clinical history. V lost 3 bases and J lost 3, with 12 bases in between. The CDR3 covers 15 residues. The germline CDR1 and CDR2 sequences are MDHEN and SYDVKM.

Sequencing input: PBMCs or T cells enriched from blood (not recorded which). This sequence joins TRBV28 and TRBJ1-3, with a possible D match to TRBD1 (5 bases). This TCR was sampled from a woman in her 30s with acute COVID-19. The CDR3 protein is CASSLAGPVGNTIYF. Here the CDR3 DNA reads TGTGCCAGCAGTTTGGCAGGGCCTGTTGGAAACACCATATATTTT.